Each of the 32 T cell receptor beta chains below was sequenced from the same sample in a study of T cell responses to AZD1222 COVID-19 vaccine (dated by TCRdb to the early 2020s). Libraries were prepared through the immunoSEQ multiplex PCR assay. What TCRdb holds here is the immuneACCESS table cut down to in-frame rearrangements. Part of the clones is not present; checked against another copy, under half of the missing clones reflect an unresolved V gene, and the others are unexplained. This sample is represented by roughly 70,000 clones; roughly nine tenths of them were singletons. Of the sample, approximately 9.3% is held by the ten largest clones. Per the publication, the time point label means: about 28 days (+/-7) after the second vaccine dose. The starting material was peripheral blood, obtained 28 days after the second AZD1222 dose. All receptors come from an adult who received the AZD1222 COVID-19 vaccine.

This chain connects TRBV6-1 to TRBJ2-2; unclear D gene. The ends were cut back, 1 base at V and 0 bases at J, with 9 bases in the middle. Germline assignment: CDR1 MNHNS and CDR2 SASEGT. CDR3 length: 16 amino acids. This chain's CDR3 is CASSEVLTSNTGELFF. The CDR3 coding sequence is TGTGCCAGCAGTGAAGTCCTGACTTCGAACACCGGGGAGCTGTTTTTT.

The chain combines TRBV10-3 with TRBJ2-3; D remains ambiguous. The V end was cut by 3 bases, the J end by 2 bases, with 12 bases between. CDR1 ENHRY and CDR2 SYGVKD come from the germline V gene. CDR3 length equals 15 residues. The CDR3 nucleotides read TGTGCCATCAGTGACGGTTTGGGCCCCACAGATACGCAGTATTTT. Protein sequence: CAISDGLGPTDTQYF.

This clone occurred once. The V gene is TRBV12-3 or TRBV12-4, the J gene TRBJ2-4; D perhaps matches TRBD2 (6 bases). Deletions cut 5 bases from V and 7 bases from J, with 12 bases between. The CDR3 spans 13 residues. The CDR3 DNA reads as TGTGCCAGCAGTGACCCGGGGGTCAACATTCAGTACTTC. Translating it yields CASSDPGVNIQYF.

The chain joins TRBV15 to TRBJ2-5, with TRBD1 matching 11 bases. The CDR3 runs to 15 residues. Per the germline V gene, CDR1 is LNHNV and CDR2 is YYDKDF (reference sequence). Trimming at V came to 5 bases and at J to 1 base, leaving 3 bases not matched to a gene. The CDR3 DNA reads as TGTGCCACCAGCGCGGACAGGGGGCTCCAAGAGACCCAGTACTTC. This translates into CATSADRGLQETQYF.

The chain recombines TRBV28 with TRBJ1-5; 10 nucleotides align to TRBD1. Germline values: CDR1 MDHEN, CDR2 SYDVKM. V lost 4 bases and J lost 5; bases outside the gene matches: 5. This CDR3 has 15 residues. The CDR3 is CASSSGQGGDQPQHF. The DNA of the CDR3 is TGTGCCAGCAGTTCAGGACAGGGGGGGGATCAGCCCCAGCATTTT.

CDR3 DNA: TGTGCCAGCAGTTTCGAGGACGACGGTAAAGAGACCCAGTACTTC. This encodes CASSFEDDGKETQYF. This chain uses TRBV2 with TRBJ2-5, with unresolved D. CDR1 is SNHLY, CDR2 FYNNEI, per germline. CDR3 length: 15 residues. V lost 5 bases to trimming and J lost 3 bases, with 16 bases between them.

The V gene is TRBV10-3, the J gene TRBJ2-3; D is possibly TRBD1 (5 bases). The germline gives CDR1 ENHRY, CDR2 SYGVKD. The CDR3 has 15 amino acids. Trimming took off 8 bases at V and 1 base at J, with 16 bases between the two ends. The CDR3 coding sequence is TGTGCCATCCAGTCACAGGCGCTTGGCACAGATACGCAGTATTTT. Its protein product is CAIQSQALGTDTQYF.

The CDR3 spells CASSGTGSGGTQYF. The CDR3 DNA reads TGTGCCAGCAGCGGGACAGGGTCGGGCGGGACCCAGTACTTC. The J gene is TRBJ2-5, the V gene TRBV5-5; 9 nucleotides match TRBD1. The J segment lost 7 bases and the V segment lost 4 bases, leaving 8 bases of the junction unmatched. Germline assignment: CDR1 SGHKS and CDR2 YYEKEE (reference sequence). The CDR3 totals 14 residues.

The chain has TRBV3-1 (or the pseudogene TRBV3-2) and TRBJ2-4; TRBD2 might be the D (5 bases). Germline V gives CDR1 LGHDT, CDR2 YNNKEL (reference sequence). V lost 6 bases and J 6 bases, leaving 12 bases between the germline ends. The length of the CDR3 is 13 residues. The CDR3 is CASSHLGGNIQYF. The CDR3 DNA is TGTGCCAGCAGTCATCTAGGAGGAAACATTCAGTACTTC.

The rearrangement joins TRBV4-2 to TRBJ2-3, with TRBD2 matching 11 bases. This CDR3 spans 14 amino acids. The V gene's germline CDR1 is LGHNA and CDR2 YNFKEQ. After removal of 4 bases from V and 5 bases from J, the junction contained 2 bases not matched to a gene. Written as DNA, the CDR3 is TGTGCCAGCAGCCTTAGCGGGGGGGGAGATACGCAGTATTTT. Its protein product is CASSLSGGGDTQYF.

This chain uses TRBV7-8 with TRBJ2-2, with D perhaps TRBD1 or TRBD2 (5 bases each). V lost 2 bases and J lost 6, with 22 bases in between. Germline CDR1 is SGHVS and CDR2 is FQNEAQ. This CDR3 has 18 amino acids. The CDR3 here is CASSLRGRVGPGAGELFF. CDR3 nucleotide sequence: TGTGCCAGCAGCTTACGGGGCAGGGTAGGGCCTGGGGCCGGGGAGCTGTTTTTT.

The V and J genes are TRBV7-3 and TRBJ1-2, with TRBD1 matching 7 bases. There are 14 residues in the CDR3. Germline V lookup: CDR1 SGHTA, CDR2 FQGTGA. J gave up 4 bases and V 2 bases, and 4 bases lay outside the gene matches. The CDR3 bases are TGTGCCAGCAGCTTATCAGCAGGGGGCTATGGCTACACCTTC. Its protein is CASSLSAGGYGYTF. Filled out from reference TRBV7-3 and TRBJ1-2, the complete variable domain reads GAGVSQTPSNKVTEKGKYVELRCDPISGHTALYWYRQSLGQGPEFLIYFQGTGAADDSGLPNDRFFAVRPEGSVSTLKIQRTERGDSAVYLCASSLSAGGYGYTFGSGTRLTVV.

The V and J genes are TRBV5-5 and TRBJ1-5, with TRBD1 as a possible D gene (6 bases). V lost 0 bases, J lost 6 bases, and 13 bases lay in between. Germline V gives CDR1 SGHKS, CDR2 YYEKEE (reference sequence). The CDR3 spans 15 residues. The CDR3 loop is CASSLDAGVGQPQHF. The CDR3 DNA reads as TGTGCCAGCAGCTTGGACGCAGGGGTAGGTCAGCCCCAGCATTTT.

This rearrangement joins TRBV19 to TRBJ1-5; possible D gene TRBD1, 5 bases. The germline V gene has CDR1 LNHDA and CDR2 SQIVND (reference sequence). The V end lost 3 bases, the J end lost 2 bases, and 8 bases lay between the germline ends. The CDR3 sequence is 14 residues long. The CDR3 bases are TGTGCCAGTAGTATGGGACGGGGCAATCAGCCCCAGCATTTT. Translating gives CASSMGRGNQPQHF. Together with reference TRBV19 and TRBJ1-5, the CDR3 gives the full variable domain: DGGITQSPKYLFRKEGQNVTLSCEQNLNHDAMYWYRQDPGQGLRLIYYSQIVNDFQKGDIAEGYSVSREKKESFPLTVTSAQKNPTAFYLCASSMGRGNQPQHFGDGTRLSIL.

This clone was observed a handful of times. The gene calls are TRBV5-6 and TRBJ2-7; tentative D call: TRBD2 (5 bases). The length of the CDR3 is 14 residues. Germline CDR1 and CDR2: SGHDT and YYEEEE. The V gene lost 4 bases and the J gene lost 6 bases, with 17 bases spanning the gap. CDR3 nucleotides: TGTGCCAGCAGCCTCGGGATGGGCCCTGGCGAGCAGTACGTC. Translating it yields CASSLGMGPGEQYV.

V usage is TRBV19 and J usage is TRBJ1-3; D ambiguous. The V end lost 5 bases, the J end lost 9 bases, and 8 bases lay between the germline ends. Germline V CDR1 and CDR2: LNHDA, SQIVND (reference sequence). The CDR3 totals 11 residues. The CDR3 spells CASSQLVTIYF. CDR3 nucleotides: TGTGCCAGTAGTCAACTCGTCACCATATATTTT.

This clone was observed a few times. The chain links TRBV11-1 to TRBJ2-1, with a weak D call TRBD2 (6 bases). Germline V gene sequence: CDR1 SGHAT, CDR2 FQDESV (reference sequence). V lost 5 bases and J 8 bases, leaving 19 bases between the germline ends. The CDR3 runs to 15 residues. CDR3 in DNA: TGTGCCAGCAGCCCCCGGGACTCCGGTTTATATGAGCAGTTCTTC. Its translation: CASSPRDSGLYEQFF.

CDR3 amino acids: CASSLVVGREQYF. The CDR3 DNA reads TGTGCCAGCAGCTTAGTAGTAGGGCGCGAGCAGTACTTC. The chain recombines TRBV7-8 with TRBJ2-7; no clear D gene. V was pared by 1 base and J by 6 bases, with 10 bases between. Germline lookup yields CDR1 SGHVS and CDR2 FQNEAQ. This CDR3 spans 13 amino acids. Full variable domain (missing parts from reference TRBV7-8 and TRBJ2-7): GAGVSQSPRYKVAKRGQDVALRCDPISGHVSLFWYQQALGQGPEFLTYFQNEAQLDKSGLPSDRFFAERPEGSVSTLKIQRTQQEDSAVYLCASSLVVGREQYFGPGTRLTVT.

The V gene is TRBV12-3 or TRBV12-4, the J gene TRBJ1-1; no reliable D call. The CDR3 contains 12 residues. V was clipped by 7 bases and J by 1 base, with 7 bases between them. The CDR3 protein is CASNRANTEAFF. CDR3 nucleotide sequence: TGTGCCAGCAATCGGGCGAACACTGAAGCTTTCTTT.

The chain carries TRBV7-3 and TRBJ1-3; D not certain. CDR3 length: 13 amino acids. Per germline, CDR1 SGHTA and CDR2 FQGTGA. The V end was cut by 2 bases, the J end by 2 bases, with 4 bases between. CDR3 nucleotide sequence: TGTGCCAGCAGCTTATTCCCTGGAAACACCATATATTTT. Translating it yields CASSLFPGNTIYF. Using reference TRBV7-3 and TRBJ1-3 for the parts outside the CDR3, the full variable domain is GAGVSQTPSNKVTEKGKYVELRCDPISGHTALYWYRQSLGQGPEFLIYFQGTGAADDSGLPNDRFFAVRPEGSVSTLKIQRTERGDSAVYLCASSLFPGNTIYFGEGSWLTVV.

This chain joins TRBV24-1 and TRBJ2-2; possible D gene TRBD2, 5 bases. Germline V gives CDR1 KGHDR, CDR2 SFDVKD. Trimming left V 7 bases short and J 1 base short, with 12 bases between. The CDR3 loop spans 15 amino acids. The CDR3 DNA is TGTGCCACCAGCCCCCAACGGGGGAACACCGGGGAGCTGTTTTTT. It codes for CATSPQRGNTGELFF.

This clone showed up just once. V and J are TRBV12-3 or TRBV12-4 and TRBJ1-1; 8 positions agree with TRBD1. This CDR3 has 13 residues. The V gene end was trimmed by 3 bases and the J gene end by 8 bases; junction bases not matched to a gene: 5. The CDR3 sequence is CASSLIQGAEAFF. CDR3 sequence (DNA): TGTGCCAGCAGTTTGATTCAGGGGGCAGAAGCTTTCTTT.

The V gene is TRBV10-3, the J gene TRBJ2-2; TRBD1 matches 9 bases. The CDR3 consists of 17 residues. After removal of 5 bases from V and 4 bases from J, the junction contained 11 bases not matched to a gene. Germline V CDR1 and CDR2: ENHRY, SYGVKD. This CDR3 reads CAISSSGTGRGTGELFF. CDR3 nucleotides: TGTGCCATCAGTTCATCCGGGACAGGGCGCGGCACCGGGGAGCTGTTTTTT.

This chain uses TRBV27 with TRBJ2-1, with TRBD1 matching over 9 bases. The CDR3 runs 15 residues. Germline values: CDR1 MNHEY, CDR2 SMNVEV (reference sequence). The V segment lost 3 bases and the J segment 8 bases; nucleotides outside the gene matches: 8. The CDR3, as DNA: TGTGCCAGCAGTTTCTGGGGACAGGGTCGGGATGAGCAGTTCTTC. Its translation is CASSFWGQGRDEQFF.

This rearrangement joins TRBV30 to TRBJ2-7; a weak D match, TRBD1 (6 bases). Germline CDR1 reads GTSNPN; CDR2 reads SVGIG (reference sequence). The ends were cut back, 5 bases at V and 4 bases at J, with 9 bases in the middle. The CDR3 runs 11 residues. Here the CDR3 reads CAWHRAYEQYF. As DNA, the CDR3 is TGTGCCTGGCACAGGGCTTACGAGCAGTACTTC.

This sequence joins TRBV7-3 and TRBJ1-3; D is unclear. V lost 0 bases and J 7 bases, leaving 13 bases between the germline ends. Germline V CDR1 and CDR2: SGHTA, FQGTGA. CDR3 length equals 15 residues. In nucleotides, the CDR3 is TGTGCCAGCAGCTTAACTGGAGACGGCCGCAACACCATATATTTT. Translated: CASSLTGDGRNTIYF.

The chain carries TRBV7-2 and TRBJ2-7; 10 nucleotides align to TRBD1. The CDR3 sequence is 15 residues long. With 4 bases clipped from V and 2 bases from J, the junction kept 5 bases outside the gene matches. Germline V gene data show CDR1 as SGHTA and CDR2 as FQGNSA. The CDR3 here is CASSYQGTGAYEQYF. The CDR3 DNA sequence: TGTGCCAGCAGCTATCAAGGGACAGGGGCCTACGAGCAGTACTTC. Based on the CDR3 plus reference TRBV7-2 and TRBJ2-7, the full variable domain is GAGVSQSPSNKVTEKGKDVELRCDPISGHTALYWYRQSLGQGLEFLIYFQGNSAPDKSGLPSDRFSAERTGGSVSTLTIQRTQQEDSAVYLCASSYQGTGAYEQYFGPGTRLTVT.

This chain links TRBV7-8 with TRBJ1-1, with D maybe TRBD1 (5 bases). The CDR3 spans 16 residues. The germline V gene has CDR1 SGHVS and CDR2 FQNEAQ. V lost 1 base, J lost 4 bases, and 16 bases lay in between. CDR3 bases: TGTGCCAGCAGCTTAGGAGGGAAACAGGTACCCACTGAAGCTTTCTTT. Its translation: CASSLGGKQVPTEAFF.

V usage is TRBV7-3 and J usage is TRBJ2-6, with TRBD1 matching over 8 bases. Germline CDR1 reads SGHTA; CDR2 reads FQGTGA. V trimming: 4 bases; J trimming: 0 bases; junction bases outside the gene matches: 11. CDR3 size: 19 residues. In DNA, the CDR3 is TGTGCCAGCAGCTCAAGGAGGGGACAGGCCCCCTCTGGGGCCAACGTCCTGACTTTC. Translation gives CASSSRRGQAPSGANVLTF.

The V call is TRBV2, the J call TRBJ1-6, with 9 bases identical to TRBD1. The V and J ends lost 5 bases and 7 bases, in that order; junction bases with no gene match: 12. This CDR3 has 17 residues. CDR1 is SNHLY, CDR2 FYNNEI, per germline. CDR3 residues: CASSKFHRDRANSPLHF. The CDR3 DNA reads TGTGCCAGCAGTAAATTTCACCGGGACAGGGCCAATTCACCCCTCCACTTT.

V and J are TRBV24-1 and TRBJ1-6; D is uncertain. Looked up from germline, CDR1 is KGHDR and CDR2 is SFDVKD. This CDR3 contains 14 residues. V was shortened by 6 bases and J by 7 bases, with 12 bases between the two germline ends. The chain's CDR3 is CATSLGRGNSPLHF. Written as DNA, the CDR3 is TGTGCCACCAGTCTCGGGCGTGGGAATTCACCCCTCCACTTT.

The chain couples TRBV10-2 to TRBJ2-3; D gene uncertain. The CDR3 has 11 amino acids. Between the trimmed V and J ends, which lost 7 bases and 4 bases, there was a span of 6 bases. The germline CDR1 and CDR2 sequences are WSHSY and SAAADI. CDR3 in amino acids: CASTMADTQYF. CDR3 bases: TGCGCCAGCACTATGGCAGATACGCAGTATTTT.